The present entry profiles one TCR beta chain with its context. Its specificity is not known. The data belong to a study of vaccination effects on CD4 cells after COVID-19. Before sequencing took place, the ViraFEST assay used viral peptide pools to expand antigen-specific CD4+ T cells. Culture proceeded for about ten days, and CD4+ T cells were then isolated. Sometime from March through December 2020, the person acquired a SARS-CoV-2 infection that PCR confirmed. Study-level findings and limits: After vaccination, at late timepoints, clones induced by infection and by vaccine contracted markedly.

Assay: immunoSEQ multiplex PCR; the TCRdb copy retains only in-frame clones and omits some. The sample holds 55,000 to 90,000 clones, 60% to 75% seen once. CDR3 size: 15 residues. Per the germline V gene, CDR1 is LGHDT and CDR2 is YNNKEL (reference sequence). With 3 bases removed from V and 1 base from J, the gap between germline ends came to 12 bases. The chain recombines TRBV3-1 (or the pseudogene TRBV3-2) with TRBJ1-1; D is possibly TRBD1 (5 bases). The receptor's source is a human donor who had a prior SARS-CoV-2 infection. The sample here was CD4+ T cells from PBMCs cultured with HIV peptides, taken before COVID-19 vaccination. Subset indicated: HIV-1 Nef peptide pool negative control/reference culture. This CDR3 is CASSHLGHGNTEAFF. CDR3 nucleotides: TGTGCCAGCAGCCATCTAGGACATGGGAACACTGAAGCTTTCTTT.